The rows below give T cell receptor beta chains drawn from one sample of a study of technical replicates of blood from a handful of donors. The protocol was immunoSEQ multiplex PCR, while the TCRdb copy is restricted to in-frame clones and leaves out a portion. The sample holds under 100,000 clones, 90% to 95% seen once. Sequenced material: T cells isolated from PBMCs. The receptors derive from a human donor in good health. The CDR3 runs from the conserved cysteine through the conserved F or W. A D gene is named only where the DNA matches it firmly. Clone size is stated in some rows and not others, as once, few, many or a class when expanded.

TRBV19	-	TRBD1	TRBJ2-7	TGTGCCAGTAGTTCGCCAGACAGGGAATACTACGAGCAGTACTTC	CASSSPDREYYEQYF
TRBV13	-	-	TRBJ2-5	TGTGCCAGCAGCTTAGGACTAGTAAGAGAGACCCAGTACTTC	CASSLGLVRETQYF
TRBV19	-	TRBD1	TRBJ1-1	TGTGCCACCGACCGGACAGGGGAGGGCCTGAACACTGAAGCTTTCTTT	CATDRTGEGLNTEAFF
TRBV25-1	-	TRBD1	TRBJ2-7	TGTGCCAGCAGTGAATTAGGGACAGCGATCTACGAGCAGTACTTC	CASSELGTAIYEQYF
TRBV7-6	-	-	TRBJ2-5	TGTGCCAGCAGCTTAGATCAGGGTCCAAAGACCCAGTACTTC	CASSLDQGPKTQYF
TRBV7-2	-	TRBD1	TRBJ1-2	TGTGCCAGCAGCGGGCGGGACAGAGCTTTCTATGGCTACACCTTC	CASSGRDRAFYGYTF
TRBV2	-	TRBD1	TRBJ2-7	TGTGCCAGCAGTGAAGGACAGGGGGCGGTGTACGAGCAGTACTTC	CASSEGQGAVYEQYF
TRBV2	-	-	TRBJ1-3	TGTGCCAGCATGAACTCGGCGGTCCCTCCTGGAAACACCATATATTTT	CASMNSAVPPGNTIYF
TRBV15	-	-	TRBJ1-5	TGTGCCACCAGCAGGCGGAGCTATAACAATCAGCCCCAGCATTTT	CATSRRSYNNQPQHF
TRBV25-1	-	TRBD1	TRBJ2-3	TGTGCCACTCCGGGACAGGGGCTAGGCACAGATACGCAGTATTTT	CATPGQGLGTDTQYF
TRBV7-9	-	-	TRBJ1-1	TGTGCCAGCAGCTTACAGGGTGGGGGGTACACTGAAGCTTTCTTT	CASSLQGGGYTEAFF
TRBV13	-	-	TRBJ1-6	TGTGCCAGCAGCTTAAATAGAGGCCCACCCCTCCACTTT	CASSLNRGPPLHF
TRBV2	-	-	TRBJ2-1	TGTGCCAGCAGTTTACAGGGATACAATGAGCAGTTCTTC	CASSLQGYNEQFF
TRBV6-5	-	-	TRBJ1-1	TGTGCCAGCAGCACATGGACATCCCAAAACACTGAAGCTTTCTTT	CASSTWTSQNTEAFF
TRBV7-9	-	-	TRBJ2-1	TGTGCCTTAGACACAGACTCCTACAATGAGCAGTTCTTC	CALDTDSYNEQFF
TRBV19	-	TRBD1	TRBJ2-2	TGTGCCAGTAGTGGGACAGGATTTAGCACCGGGGAGCTGTTTTTT	CASSGTGFSTGELFF
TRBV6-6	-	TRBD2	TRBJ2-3	TGTGCCAGCAGTTACCCGACTAGCGGGAACCCAGATACGCAGTATTTT	CASSYPTSGNPDTQYF
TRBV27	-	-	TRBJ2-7	TGTGCCAGCAGCTTCGGTGGGCCCGGAGGGAGGTATGGCGAGCAGTACTTC	CASSFGGPGGRYGEQYF
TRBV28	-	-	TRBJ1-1	TGTGCCAGCAGTTTCGCAGGTTCATTGGCTTATACTGAAGCTTTCTTT	CASSFAGSLAYTEAFF
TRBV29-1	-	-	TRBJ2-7	TGCAGCGTTGCCGGAGAGGAGCAGTACTTC	CSVAGEEQYF
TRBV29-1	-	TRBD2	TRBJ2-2	TGCAGCGTTGTCGGGCGGGGGGCCAGGGAGCTGTTTTTT	CSVVGRGARELFF
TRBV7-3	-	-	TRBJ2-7	TGTGCCAGCAGCATCAAAGAACTACCCGCGAACCAAACCTCCTACGAGCAGTACTTC	CASSIKELPANQTSYEQYF
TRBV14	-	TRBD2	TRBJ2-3	TGTGCCAGCAGCCCACTAGCGGGGGGAATCACAGATACGCAGTATTTT	CASSPLAGGITDTQYF
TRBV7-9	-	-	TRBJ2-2	TGTGCCAGCAGCCCCCTAGAACGGGGGGAGCTGTTTTTT	CASSPLERGELFF
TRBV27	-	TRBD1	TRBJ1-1	TGTGCCAGCAGTCCAGGGGGCACTGAAGCTTTCTTT	CASSPGGTEAFF
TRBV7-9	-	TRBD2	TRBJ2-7	TGTGCCAGCAGCCGGCTAGCGGGAAACTACGAGCAGTACTTC	CASSRLAGNYEQYF
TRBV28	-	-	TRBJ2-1	TGTGCCAGCAGTGCCGAAGTGGGCCCGGACTACAATGAGCAGTTCTTC	CASSAEVGPDYNEQFF
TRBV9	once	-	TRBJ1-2	TGTGCCAGCAGCTTACAGGGTTTAGGTGGCTACACCTTC	CASSLQGLGGYTF
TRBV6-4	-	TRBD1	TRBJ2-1	TGTGCCAGCAGGGGGGTAGCAGGGGGCGTTTCTGAGCAGTTCTTC	CASRGVAGGVSEQFF
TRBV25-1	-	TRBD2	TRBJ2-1	TGTGCCAGCAGTGTTAGCGGGAGGACCTACAATGAGCAGTTCTTC	CASSVSGRTYNEQFF
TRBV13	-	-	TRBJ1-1	TGTGCCAGCAGCTTGGACACCTCGAACACTGAAGCTTTCTTT	CASSLDTSNTEAFF
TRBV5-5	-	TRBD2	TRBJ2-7	TGTGCCAGCAGCCCGGGACTAGCGGGACCCCCTCGGGGCGAGCAGTACTTC	CASSPGLAGPPRGEQYF
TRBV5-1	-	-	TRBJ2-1	TGCGCCAGCAGCGCCGGGAGCTGGAATGAGCAGTTCTTC	CASSAGSWNEQFF
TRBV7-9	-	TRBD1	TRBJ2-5	TGTGCCAGCAGCCCAGACAGGGTTCTGGAGACCCAGTACTTC	CASSPDRVLETQYF
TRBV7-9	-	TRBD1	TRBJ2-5	TGTGCCAGCAGCTGGGCCGACAGGGGCCGGCAAGAGACCCAGTACTTC	CASSWADRGRQETQYF
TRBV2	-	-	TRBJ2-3	TGTGCCAGCAAAGCTAGCACAGATACGCAGTATTTT	CASKASTDTQYF
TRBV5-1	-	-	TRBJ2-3	TGCGCCAGCAGGGGTGCGGGCACAGATACGCAGTATTTT	CASRGAGTDTQYF